The source of this T cell receptor beta chain is a study of blood T cells in healthy people across ages. Through a sample-barcoded 5' primer and a J-beta primer mix, a second PCR was run for roughly 7 to 11 cycles. All samples yielded 2.5 million or more CDR3-containing paired-end reads. TCRdb reanalysed the 5' RACE reads using MiXCR and keeps one entry per CDR3 protein. The repertoire includes some 900,000 distinct CDR3 sequences, under 50% of them detected once, and 13% sits in the top ten. This clonotype has at least ten counts. The antigen is undetermined. Broader study findings: Diversity estimates drawn from one million T cells were deemed underestimates. A roughly linear fall in TCR beta diversity per million T cells was seen with increasing age.

Germline values: CDR1 SGHRS, CDR2 YFSETQ. V shed 0 bases and J shed 1 base, with 7 bases lying between them. The length of the CDR3 is 14 residues. This clonotype was obtained from a young man in good health. The specimen sequenced was blood. The chain joins TRBV5-1 to TRBJ2-5, with D maybe TRBD2 (6 bases). This CDR3 is CASSLEGGQETQYF. The CDR3, as DNA: TGCGCCAGCAGCTTGGAGGGAGGCCAAGAGACCCAGTACTTC.